This TCR beta chain was recovered during a study of blood T cell repertoires in COVID-19. Study background: Nucleic acid was either cDNA or gDNA, and it came from T cells, B-cell-depleted T cells, or PBMCs.

Assay: immunoSEQ multiplex PCR; the TCRdb copy retains only in-frame clones and omits some. The table includes fewer than 180,000 clones, 84% detected once. This CDR3 region has 16 residues. The V and J ends lost 0 bases and 2 bases respectively, with 14 bases between them. The germline CDR1 and CDR2 sequences are SGHRS and YFSETQ. This chain links TRBV5-1 with TRBJ2-5; tentatively, D is TRBD2 (5 bases). Sequencing was done on a sample of peripheral blood. The sequence derives from a man aged 65-85 years with acute or convalescent COVID-19. CDR3 DNA: TGCGCCAGCAGCTTGGCCCCCAGCGGAGCACAAGAGACCCAGTACTTC. This sequence encodes CASSLAPSGAQETQYF. Looking up the rest from reference TRBV5-1 and TRBJ2-5 gives the full variable domain: KAGVTQTPRYLIKTRGQQVTLSCSPISGHRSVSWYQQTPGQGLQFLFEYFSETQRNKGNFPGRFSGRQFSNSRSEMNVSTLELGDSALYLCASSLAPSGAQETQYFGPGTRLLVL.